This T cell receptor (beta chain) came from a study of blood T cell repertoires in COVID-19. Original processing notes: It was from reference gene primer amplification that nucleated cell counts were estimated. Clones were read by immunoSEQ multiplex PCR, and TCRdb kept only the in-frame ones, dropping some. V and J calls and clone size are copied from that table; D and trimming were computed from the DNA. The data hold 300,000 to 450,000 clones, with about 89% observed a single time. This TCR derives from a man between 40 and 49 years old in a cohort exposed to, infected with or recovered from COVID-19 (not recorded which). The sample comprised PBMCs or T cells enriched from blood (not recorded which).

Written as DNA, the CDR3 is TGCGCCAGCAGTGAGTCGAGACCCAGCAGCGGGCAGTTCTTC. This gives the protein CASSESRPSSGQFF. The rearrangement uses TRBV10-1 and TRBJ2-1; D perhaps matches TRBD2 (5 bases). V was cut by 0 bases and J by 12 bases, with 15 bases left in between. The CDR3 totals 14 residues. CDR1 and CDR2 (germline): WNHNN, SYGVQD (reference sequence).